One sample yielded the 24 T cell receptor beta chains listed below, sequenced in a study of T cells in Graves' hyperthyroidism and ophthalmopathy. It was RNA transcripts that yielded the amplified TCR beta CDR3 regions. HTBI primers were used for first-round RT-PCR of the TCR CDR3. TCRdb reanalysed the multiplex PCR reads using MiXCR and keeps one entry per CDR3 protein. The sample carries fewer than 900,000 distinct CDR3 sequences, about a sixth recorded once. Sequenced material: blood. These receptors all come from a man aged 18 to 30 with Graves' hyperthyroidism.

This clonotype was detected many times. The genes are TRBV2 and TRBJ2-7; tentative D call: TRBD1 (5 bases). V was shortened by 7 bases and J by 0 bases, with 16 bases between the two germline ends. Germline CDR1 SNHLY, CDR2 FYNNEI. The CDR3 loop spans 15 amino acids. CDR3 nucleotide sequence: TGTGCCAGCACCCTAGGGGCGCTCAGCTCCTACGAGCAGTACTTC. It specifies CASTLGALSSYEQYF.

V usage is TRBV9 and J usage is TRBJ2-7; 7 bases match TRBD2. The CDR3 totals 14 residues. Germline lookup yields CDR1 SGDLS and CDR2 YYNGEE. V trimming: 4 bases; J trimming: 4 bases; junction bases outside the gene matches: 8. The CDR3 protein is CASSPLAGDYEQYF. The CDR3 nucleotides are TGTGCCAGCAGCCCCCTCGCGGGAGATTACGAGCAGTACTTC.

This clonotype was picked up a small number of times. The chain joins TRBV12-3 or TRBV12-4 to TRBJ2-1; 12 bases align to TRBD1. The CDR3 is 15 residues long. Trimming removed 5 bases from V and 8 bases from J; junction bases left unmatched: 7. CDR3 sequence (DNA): TGTGCCAGCAGTACCCGGGACAGGGGGCACGATGAGCAGTTCTTC. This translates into CASSTRDRGHDEQFF.

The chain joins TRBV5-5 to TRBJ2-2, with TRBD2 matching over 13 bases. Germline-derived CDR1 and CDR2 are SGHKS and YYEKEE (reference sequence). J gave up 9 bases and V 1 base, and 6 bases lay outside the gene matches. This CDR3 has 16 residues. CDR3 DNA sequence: TGTGCCAGCAGCTTGACTAGCGGGAGGGTTCGCCGGGAGCTGTTTTTT. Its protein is CASSLTSGRVRRELFF.

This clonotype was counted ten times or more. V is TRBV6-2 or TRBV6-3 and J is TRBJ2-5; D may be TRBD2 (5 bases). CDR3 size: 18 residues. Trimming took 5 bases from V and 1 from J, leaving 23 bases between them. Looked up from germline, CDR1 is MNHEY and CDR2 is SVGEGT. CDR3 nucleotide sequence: TGTGCCAGCAGTCTTCGACCTCGATCCCCCCGGGGCCAAGAGACCCAGTACTTC. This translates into CASSLRPRSPRGQETQYF.

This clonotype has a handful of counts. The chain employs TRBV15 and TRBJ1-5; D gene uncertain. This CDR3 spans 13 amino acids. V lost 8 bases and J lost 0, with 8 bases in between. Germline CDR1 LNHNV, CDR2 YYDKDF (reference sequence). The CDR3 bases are TGTGCCACCTCGACTAATAGCAATCAGCCCCAGCATTTT. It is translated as CATSTNSNQPQHF. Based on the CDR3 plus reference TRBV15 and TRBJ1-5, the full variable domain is DAMVIQNPRYQVTQFGKPVTLSCSQTLNHNVMYWYQQKSSQAPKLLFHYYDKDFNNEADTPDNFQSRRPNTSFCFLDIRSPGLGDTAMYLCATSTNSNQPQHFGDGTRLSIL.

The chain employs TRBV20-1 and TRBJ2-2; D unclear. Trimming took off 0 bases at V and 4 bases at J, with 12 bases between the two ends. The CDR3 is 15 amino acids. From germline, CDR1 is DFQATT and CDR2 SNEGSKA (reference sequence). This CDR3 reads CSARDFRAGTGELFF. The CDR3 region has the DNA TGCAGTGCTAGAGATTTCCGAGCCGGCACCGGGGAGCTGTTTTTT.

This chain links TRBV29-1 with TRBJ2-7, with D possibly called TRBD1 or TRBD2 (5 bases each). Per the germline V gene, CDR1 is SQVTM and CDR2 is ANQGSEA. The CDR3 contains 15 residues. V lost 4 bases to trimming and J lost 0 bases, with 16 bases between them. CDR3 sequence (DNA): TGCAGCGTTGGGACACCCGAGGGTTACTCCTACGAGCAGTACTTC. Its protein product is CSVGTPEGYSYEQYF.

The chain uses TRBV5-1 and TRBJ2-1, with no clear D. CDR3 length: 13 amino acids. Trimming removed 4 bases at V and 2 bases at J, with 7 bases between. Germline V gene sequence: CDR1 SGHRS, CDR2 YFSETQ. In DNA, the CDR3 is TGCGCCAGCAGCCCCCTGACCTACAATGAGCAGTTCTTC. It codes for CASSPLTYNEQFF.

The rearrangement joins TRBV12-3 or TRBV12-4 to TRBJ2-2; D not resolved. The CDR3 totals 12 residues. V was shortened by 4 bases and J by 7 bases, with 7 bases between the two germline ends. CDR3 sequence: CASSWIVGELFF. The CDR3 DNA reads TGTGCCAGCAGTTGGATAGTCGGGGAGCTGTTTTTT.

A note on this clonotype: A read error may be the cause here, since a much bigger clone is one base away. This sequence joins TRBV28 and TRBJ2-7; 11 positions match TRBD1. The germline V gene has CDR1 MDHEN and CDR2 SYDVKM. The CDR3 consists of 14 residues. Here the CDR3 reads CASRGQGGSYKQYF. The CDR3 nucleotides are TGTGCCAGCAGGGGACAGGGGGGATCCTACAAGCAGTACTTC.

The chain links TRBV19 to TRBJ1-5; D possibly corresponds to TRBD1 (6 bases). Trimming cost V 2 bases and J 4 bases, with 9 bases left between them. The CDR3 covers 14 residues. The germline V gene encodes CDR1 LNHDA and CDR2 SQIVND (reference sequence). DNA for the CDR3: TGTGCCAGTAGTATAATACAGGGTAATCAGCCCCAGCATTTT. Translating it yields CASSIIQGNQPQHF.

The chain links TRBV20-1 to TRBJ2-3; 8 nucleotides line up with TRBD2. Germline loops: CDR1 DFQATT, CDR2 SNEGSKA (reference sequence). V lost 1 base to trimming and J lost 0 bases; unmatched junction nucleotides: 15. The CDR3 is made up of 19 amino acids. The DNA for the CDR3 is TGCAGTGCTAGAGTTTTGGGAGCGGGGGAATTCTTCAGCACAGATACGCAGTATTTT. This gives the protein CSARVLGAGEFFSTDTQYF.

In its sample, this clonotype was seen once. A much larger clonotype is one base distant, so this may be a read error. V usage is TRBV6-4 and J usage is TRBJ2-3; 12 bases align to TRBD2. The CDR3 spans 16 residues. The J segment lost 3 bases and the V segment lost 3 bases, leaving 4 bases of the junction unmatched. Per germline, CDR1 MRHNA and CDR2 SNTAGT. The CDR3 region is CASSEAGLAGTDTQYF. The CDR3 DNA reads TGTGCCAGCAGTGAAGCAGGACTAGCGGGAACAGATACGCAGTATTTT.

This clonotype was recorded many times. This CDR3 reads CASSFGGPTTYEQYF. Here the CDR3 DNA reads TGTGCCAGCAGTTTTGGTGGGCCGACAACCTACGAGCAGTACTTC. V is TRBV27 and J is TRBJ2-7; D is ambiguous. The CDR3 contains 15 residues. CDR1 is MNHEY and CDR2 is SMNVEV in the germline V gene (reference sequence). Trimming removed 3 bases at V and 2 bases at J, with 14 bases between.

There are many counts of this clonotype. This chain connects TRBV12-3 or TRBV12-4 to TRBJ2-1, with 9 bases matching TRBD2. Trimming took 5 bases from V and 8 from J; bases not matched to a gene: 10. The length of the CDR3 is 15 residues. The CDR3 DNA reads TGTGCCAGCAGTCTTAGTGGCGGGAGGGCCGATGAGCAGTTCTTC. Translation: CASSLSGGRADEQFF.

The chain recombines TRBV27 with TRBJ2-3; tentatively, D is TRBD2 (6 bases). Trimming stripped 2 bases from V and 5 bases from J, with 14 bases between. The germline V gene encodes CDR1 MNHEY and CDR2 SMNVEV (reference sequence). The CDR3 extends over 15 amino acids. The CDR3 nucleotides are TGTGCCAGCAGTTTAACGGGGGTCTGGGGAGATACGCAGTATTTT. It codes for CASSLTGVWGDTQYF.

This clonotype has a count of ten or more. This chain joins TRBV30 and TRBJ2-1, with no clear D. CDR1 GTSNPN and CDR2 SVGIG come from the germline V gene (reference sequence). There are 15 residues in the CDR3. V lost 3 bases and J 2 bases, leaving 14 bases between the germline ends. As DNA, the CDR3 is TGTGCCTGGAGCAATATTACCACCGCCTACAATGAGCAGTTCTTC. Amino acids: CAWSNITTAYNEQFF.

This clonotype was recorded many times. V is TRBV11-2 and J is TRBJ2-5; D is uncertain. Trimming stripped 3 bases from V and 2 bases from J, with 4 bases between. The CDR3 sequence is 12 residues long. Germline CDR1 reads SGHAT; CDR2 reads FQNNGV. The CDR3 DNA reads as TGTGCCAGCAGCTTTCTTCAAGAGACCCAGTACTTC. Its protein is CASSFLQETQYF.

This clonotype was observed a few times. The CDR3: CASSPGTSGSGEQFF. In nucleotides, the CDR3 is TGTGCCAGCAGTCCCGGGACTAGCGGGAGCGGTGAGCAGTTCTTC. The chain is built from TRBV27 and TRBJ2-1, with 14 bases identical to TRBD2. The CDR3 is made up of 15 amino acids. Trimming took 5 bases from V and 9 from J; bases not matched to a gene: 6. Per the germline V gene, CDR1 is MNHEY and CDR2 is SMNVEV (reference sequence).

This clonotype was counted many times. CDR3 DNA sequence: TGTGCCAGCAGCGACGACTCAACCTACGAGCAGTACTTC. Protein: CASSDDSTYEQYF. V and J are TRBV2 and TRBJ2-7; D is unresolved. CDR1 and CDR2 from the germline V gene are SNHLY and FYNNEI. The CDR3 sequence is 13 residues long. V was cut by 6 bases and J by 2 bases, with 11 bases left in between.

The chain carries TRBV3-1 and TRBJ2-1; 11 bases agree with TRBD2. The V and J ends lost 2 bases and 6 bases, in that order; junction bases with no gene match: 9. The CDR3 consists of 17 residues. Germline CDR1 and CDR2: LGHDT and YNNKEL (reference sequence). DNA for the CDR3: TGTGCCAGCAGCCAAATACTAGCGGGAGAACTACGCAATGAGCAGTTCTTC. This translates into CASSQILAGELRNEQFF.

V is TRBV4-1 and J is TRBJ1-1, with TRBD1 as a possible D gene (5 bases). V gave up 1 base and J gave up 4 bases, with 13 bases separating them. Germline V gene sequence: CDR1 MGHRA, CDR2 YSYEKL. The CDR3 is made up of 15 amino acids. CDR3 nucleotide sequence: TGCGCCAGCAGCCAAGTTCTGGGGACGACCACTGAAGCTTTCTTT. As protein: CASSQVLGTTTEAFF.

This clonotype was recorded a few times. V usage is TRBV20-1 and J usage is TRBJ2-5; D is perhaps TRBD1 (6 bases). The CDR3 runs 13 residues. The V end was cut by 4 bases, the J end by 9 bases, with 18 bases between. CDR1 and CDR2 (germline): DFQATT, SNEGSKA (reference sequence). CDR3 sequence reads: CSATDTGSEAQYF. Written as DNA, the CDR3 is TGCAGTGCTACCGACACAGGGTCCGAGGCCCAGTACTTC.